The entry that follows covers one T cell receptor beta chain sequence. CDR3 length: 15 amino acids. Per the germline V gene, CDR1 is DFQATT and CDR2 is SNEGSKA (reference sequence). TCRdb re-called the 5' RACE reads; one entry per CDR3 protein, DNA not given. This sample's clone table lists 300,000 to 450,000 distinct CDR3 sequences. These data come from a study of T cells expressing NK-cell markers. Sequenced input: blood T cells: a sorted CD56 or NKG2C T cell subset, CD4+ or CD8+ T cells, or bulk PBMC T cells (not recorded which). This clonotype originated in a man aged 18-75 years in good health. The V call is TRBV20-1, the J call TRBJ1-1. The CDR3: CSARDYIAMNTEAFF.